The rows below give T cell receptor beta chains drawn from one sample of a study of blood T cell repertoires in COVID-19. Produced via immunoSEQ multiplex PCR; TCRdb's table is partial and in-frame only. The sample yields 150,000 to 200,000 clones, over 90% seen once. Sequenced sample: peripheral blood. The receptors come from a woman aged 55-70 years with COVID-19, enrolled during active disease. The CDR3 runs from the conserved cysteine through the conserved F or W. Fields, in order: J gene, D gene, clone size, CDR3 length, V gene, CDR3 DNA, CDR3 protein. A D gene is named only where the DNA matches it firmly. Size tells how often a clone was seen (once, few, many) or the class of an expanded clone, and some rows leave it out.

TRBJ1-3,TRBD1,NA,17,TRBV19,TGTGCCAGTAGTTGGGGGACAGGGGGAAAGCTTGGAAACACCATATATTTT,CASSWGTGGKLGNTIYF
TRBJ1-6,NA,NA,15,TRBV15,TGTGCCACCAGCAGAGACCCGCACAGTAATTCACCCCTCCACTTT,CATSRDPHSNSPLHF
TRBJ1-1,TRBD1,once,16,TRBV4-1,TGCGCCAGCAGCGGCCGGGACAGGGGGCTAGATACTGAAGCTTTCTTT,CASSGRDRGLDTEAFF
TRBJ1-6,NA,NA,12,TRBV18,TGTGCCAGCTCACCCCCGAATTCACCCCTCCACTTT,CASSPPNSPLHF
TRBJ2-5,NA,NA,13,TRBV30,TGTGCCTGGGGTTTGTCGGGGATAGAGACCCAGTACTTC,CAWGLSGIETQYF
TRBJ1-1,NA,NA,13,TRBV29-1,TGCAGCGGAAAGGGGCAGGGGAACACTGAAGCTTTCTTT,CSGKGQGNTEAFF
TRBJ1-2,TRBD1,NA,15,TRBV7-3,TGTGCCAGCAGCTTAGGTGTACAGGGGAACTATGGCTACACCTTC,CASSLGVQGNYGYTF
TRBJ1-1,TRBD1,NA,13,TRBV19,TGTGCCAGTGAGGGACAGGGGAACACTGAAGCTTTCTTT,CASEGQGNTEAFF
TRBJ2-1,TRBD2,once,13,TRBV30,TGTGCCTGGAAACTAGCGGGGGGCAATGAGCAGTTCTTC,CAWKLAGGNEQFF
TRBJ2-3,NA,NA,15,TRBV7-2,TGTGCCAGCAGTCCTATCAGGGCGAGCACAGATACGCAGTATTTT,CASSPIRASTDTQYF
TRBJ2-5,TRBD2,NA,14,TRBV9,TGTGCCAGCAGCTACGGGGGGGCCGGAGAGACCCAGTACTTC,CASSYGGAGETQYF
TRBJ2-7,TRBD1,NA,14,TRBV7-9,TGTGCCAGCAGCTCGGAGACAGGGATGGACGAGCAGTACTTC,CASSSETGMDEQYF
TRBJ1-2,TRBD1,NA,14,TRBV19,TGTGCCAGTAGTCCGGGACAGGGGGCGGGAGGCTACACCTTC,CASSPGQGAGGYTF
TRBJ1-2,NA,NA,14,TRBV3-1/TRBV3-2,TGTGCCAGCAGCCAAGTAGGCAGGGGTGATGGCTACACCTTC,CASSQVGRGDGYTF
TRBJ2-2,TRBD1,NA,15,TRBV5-1,TGCGCCAGCACCCAATCCACAGGGGGCACCGGGGAGCTGTTTTTT,CASTQSTGGTGELFF
TRBJ1-1,NA,NA,14,TRBV7-2,TGTGCCAGCAGCTTAGAAGGGAGGGACACTGAAGCTTTCTTT,CASSLEGRDTEAFF
TRBJ2-7,TRBD1,NA,16,TRBV7-8,TGTGCCAGCAGCTTATTAGTGTTGGGACAGGGGTACGAGCAGTACTTC,CASSLLVLGQGYEQYF
TRBJ1-2,TRBD1,NA,13,TRBV18,TGTGCCAGCTCCGGGGACAGGAACTATGGCTACACCTTC,CASSGDRNYGYTF
TRBJ1-3,NA,NA,17,TRBV9,TGTGCCAGCAGCGGATGGGGCGGGGCAAGCTCTGGAAACACCATATATTTT,CASSGWGGASSGNTIYF
TRBJ1-4,NA,NA,11,TRBV5-5,TGTGCCAGCAGCTTGTCGGAAAAACTGTTTTTT,CASSLSEKLFF
TRBJ2-5,NA,NA,13,TRBV15,TGTGCCACCAGCAGATCTATCCAAGAGACCCAGTACTTC,CATSRSIQETQYF
TRBJ1-3,NA,NA,14,TRBV19,TGTGCCAGTAGTATGAGGTACTCTGGAAACACCATATATTTT,CASSMRYSGNTIYF
TRBJ2-2,NA,NA,14,TRBV5-1,TGCGCCAGCAGCTTGGCCCAGGACACCGGGGAGCTGTTTTTT,CASSLAQDTGELFF
TRBJ2-3,TRBD2,NA,16,TRBV5-1,TGCGCCAGCAGCTTGGTTCTAGCGGGGGGGCTCGATACGCAGTATTTT,CASSLVLAGGLDTQYF
TRBJ2-1,TRBD2,few,16,TRBV19,TGTGCCAGTAGTAGGTCTAGCGGGGGGGACTACAATGAGCAGTTCTTC,CASSRSSGGDYNEQFF
TRBJ2-2,NA,NA,16,TRBV3-1/TRBV3-2,TGTGCCAGCAGCCATGAGAGGGGGTCGAACACCGGGGAGCTGTTTTTT,CASSHERGSNTGELFF